This note documents a single T cell receptor beta chain sequence. Its antigen is unknown. The sample belongs to a study of T cell responses to AZD1222 COVID-19 vaccine. Overall study findings and caveats: It was only after the peak T cell response that any repertoires were sampled. Baseline serology detected seropositivity in only six or seven AZD1222 recipients.

The repertoire was sequenced with immunoSEQ multiplex PCR; TCRdb's copy has only in-frame clones and lacks some. The table lists about 140,000 clones, 88% of them singletons. The source material was peripheral blood, sampled on day 0 of AZD1222 vaccination. The TCR was taken from an adult in good health.

This CDR3 is CASKSGAGANVLTF. In DNA, the CDR3 is TGTGCCAGCAAAAGCGGGGCTGGGGCCAACGTCCTGACTTTC. The genes are TRBV7-9 and TRBJ2-6; 7 nucleotides line up with TRBD2. This CDR3 spans 14 amino acids. Germline values: CDR1 SEHNR, CDR2 FQNEAQ (reference sequence). Trimming took 7 bases from V and 2 from J; bases not matched to a gene: 2. Variable domain in full (rest from reference TRBV7-9 and TRBJ2-6): DTGVSQNPRHKITKRGQNVTFRCDPISEHNRLYWYRQTLGQGPEFLTYFQNEAQLEKSRLLSDRFSAERPKGSFSTLEIQRTEQGDSAMYLCASKSGAGANVLTFGAGSRLTVL.